This TCR beta chain originates from a study of cytomegalovirus exposure and HLA in healthy donors. CDR3 length: 16 residues. CDR1 is MDHEN and CDR2 is SYDVKM in the germline V gene. J gave up 5 bases and V 3 bases, and 8 bases lay outside the gene matches. Researchers ran the PCR with 60 Vbeta and 13 Jbeta primers. Clones were sequenced by immunoSEQ multiplex PCR, and TCRdb holds only the in-frame ones, with some missing. Of around 140,000 clones listed, around four fifths are singletons. The V and J genes are TRBV28 and TRBJ2-1; 9 positions match TRBD2. The sequenced material came from PBMCs. The TCR originated in a woman between 40 and 55 years old in good health and CMV-seronegative. The CDR3 protein is CASSFRGLAIHNEQFF. CDR3 nucleotides: TGTGCCAGCAGTTTTCGCGGACTAGCGATACACAATGAGCAGTTCTTC.